This T cell receptor (beta chain) was recovered during a study of CD4+ T cells in melanoma. Study results and limitations: In melanoma, neoantigen-specific CD4+ T cells reportedly differed in differentiation state. CD8+ T cell, macrophage and B cell function reportedly correlated with neoantigen-specific CD4+ T cells.

This clone was detected only once. The antigen is unknown. The data were produced by immunoSEQ multiplex PCR, yet TCRdb's version contains in-frame clones alone and is incomplete. This table has 13,000 or so clones, about three quarters appearing once. V was trimmed by 2 bases and J by 6 bases, leaving 16 bases between them. Germline CDR1 GTSNPN, CDR2 SVGIG (reference sequence). This CDR3 contains 14 residues. This receptor was obtained from a human donor with melanoma. This chain joins TRBV30 and TRBJ1-2; D gene ambiguous. What was sequenced was cells from a culture (not recorded whether cultured in vitro). In DNA, the CDR3 is TGTGCCTGGAGTCGTAGTTCTATCGTGGATGGCTACACCTTC. Its protein is CAWSRSSIVDGYTF.